This T cell receptor (beta chain) was captured by sequencing in a study of shared clonotypes between healthy human individuals. The V end was cut by 6 bases, the J end by 7 bases, with 9 bases between. This CDR3 is 11 amino acids long. From germline, CDR1 is MNHEY and CDR2 SVGAGI. Generated by immunoSEQ multiplex PCR, the TCRdb table keeps only in-frame clones and is missing some. The sample records 300,000 to 400,000 clones, roughly 91% being singletons. The chain has TRBV6-5 and TRBJ2-5; TRBD2 might be the D (5 bases). The sequence derives from a man younger than 30 in good health. Sample: memory CD8+ T cells sorted from blood. The subset: CD45RO+ cells pooled with CCR7-negative TemRA cells. The CDR3 loop is CASSLEGTQYF. The CDR3, as DNA: TGTGCCAGCAGCCTCGAGGGGACCCAGTACTTC.